Following are 12 T cell receptor beta chains from one sample sequenced in a study of blood T cell repertoires in COVID-19. The assay was immunoSEQ multiplex PCR, and TCRdb's table has in-frame clones only and misses some. The table has around 190,000 clones, approximately 85% seen once; the top ten hold under 9.5%. Sample: peripheral blood. These TCRs come from a woman aged 55-70 years with acute or convalescent COVID-19.

The V call is TRBV10-3, the J call TRBJ1-2, with D possibly matching TRBD1 (5 bases). Germline assignment: CDR1 ENHRY and CDR2 SYGVKD. CDR3 size: 13 residues. Trimming removed 4 bases from V and 6 bases from J, with 12 bases in between. This chain's CDR3 is CAISAGHEDGYTF. CDR3 coding DNA: TGTGCCATCAGTGCTGGACATGAAGATGGCTACACCTTC.

The chain joins TRBV4-1 to TRBJ2-7; 7 nucleotides agree with TRBD1. With 0 bases clipped from V and 2 bases from J, the junction kept 7 bases outside the gene matches. The CDR3 sequence is 16 residues long. Germline CDR1 MGHRA, CDR2 YSYEKL. The CDR3 loop reads CASSQEDSTGAYEQYF. CDR3 DNA: TGCGCCAGCAGCCAAGAGGACAGTACAGGGGCCTACGAGCAGTACTTC.

The V call is TRBV14, the J call TRBJ2-4, with 9 positions matching TRBD1. V lost 6 bases to trimming and J lost 5 bases; unmatched junction nucleotides: 5. The CDR3 runs 14 residues. CDR1 and CDR2 from the germline V gene are SGHDN and FVKESK. The CDR3 loop is CASSPRTGENIQYF. For the CDR3, the DNA is TGTGCCAGCAGTCCCCGGACAGGGGAAAACATTCAGTACTTC.

This clone was recorded only once. Written as DNA, the CDR3 is TGTGCCAGCAGCCAAGGAGGGGGGGCCGGCCATGAGCAGTTCTTC. Its protein is CASSQGGGAGHEQFF. The gene calls are TRBV4-2 and TRBJ2-1; D may be TRBD2 (7 bases). The CDR3 has 15 residues. Germline V gives CDR1 LGHNA, CDR2 YNFKEQ. Trimming left V 1 base short and J 8 bases short, with 15 bases between.

Only one count was recorded for this clone. This chain joins TRBV20-1 and TRBJ1-2; D is unresolved. The CDR3 loop spans 10 amino acids. Germline CDR1 reads DFQATT; CDR2 reads SNEGSKA (reference sequence). Trimming left V 5 bases short and J 5 bases short, with 6 bases between. The CDR3 is CSAPEYGYTF. The CDR3 DNA sequence: TGCAGTGCTCCTGAGTATGGCTACACCTTC.

The chain recombines TRBV7-9 with TRBJ1-1; possible D gene TRBD1, 5 bases. Trimming removed 3 bases at V and 0 bases at J, with 8 bases between. This CDR3 comprises 14 residues. Germline V gene sequence: CDR1 SEHNR, CDR2 FQNEAQ (reference sequence). In DNA, the CDR3 is TGTGCCAGCAGCTTCGGGGGTGTGAACACTGAAGCTTTCTTT. Its translation: CASSFGGVNTEAFF.

This chain connects TRBV27 to TRBJ1-2, with TRBD1 matching over 7 bases. V trimming: 6 bases; J trimming: 5 bases; junction bases outside the gene matches: 9. The CDR3 is 14 amino acids. Germline V gene lookup returns CDR1 MNHEY and CDR2 SMNVEV (reference sequence). CDR3 sequence (DNA): TGTGCCAGCAGATCACCGGGACAGATATATGGCTACACCTTC. It yields the protein CASRSPGQIYGYTF.

The CDR3 loop is CASSTGTGGFSAFF. CDR3 nucleotides: TGTGCCAGCAGCACCGGGACAGGGGGCTTCTCAGCTTTCTTT. V and J are TRBV2 and TRBJ1-1, with 12 nucleotides matching TRBD1. Looked up from germline, CDR1 is SNHLY and CDR2 is FYNNEI. CDR3 length: 14 amino acids. Trimming cost V 6 bases and J 10 bases; bases outside gene matches: 9.

The V gene is TRBV9, the J gene TRBJ2-2, with 8 bases fitting TRBD1. This CDR3 is built from 15 residues. CDR1 SGDLS and CDR2 YYNGEE come from the germline V gene. Losses at the gene ends were 3 bases for V and 7 bases for J; bases not matched to a gene: 8. CDR3 in DNA: TGTGCCAGCAGCGGTGGACAGGGAGCCTACGGGGAGCTGTTTTTT. Residues: CASSGGQGAYGELFF.

V gene TRBV18 combines with J gene TRBJ2-2; D is possibly TRBD2 (6 bases). This CDR3 is 16 amino acids long. The V end lost 3 bases, the J end lost 3 bases, and 14 bases lay between the germline ends. CDR1 and CDR2 from the germline V gene are KGHSH and LQKENI. The CDR3 DNA sequence: TGTGCCAGCTCACCGATATTAGGAGGGGACACCGGGGAGCTGTTTTTT. Translation gives CASSPILGGDTGELFF. Variable domain in full (rest from reference TRBV18 and TRBJ2-2): NAGVMQNPRHLVRRRGQEARLRCSPMKGHSHVYWYRQLPEEGLKFMVYLQKENIIDESGMPKERFSAEFPKEGPSILRIQQVVRGDSAAYFCASSPILGGDTGELFFGEGSRLTVL.

This clone has just one count. The rearrangement uses TRBV19 and TRBJ1-2, with D possibly matching TRBD1 (5 bases). From germline, CDR1 is LNHDA and CDR2 SQIVND (reference sequence). This CDR3 has 15 amino acids. V was pared by 7 bases and J by 4 bases, with 19 bases between. CDR3 sequence reads: CASNEQGSLGYGYTF. In DNA, the CDR3 is TGTGCCAGTAACGAGCAGGGCTCTCTCGGCTATGGCTACACCTTC.

The count of this clone is one. The genes are TRBV24-1 and TRBJ2-1, with D maybe TRBD2 (6 bases). This CDR3 is 17 amino acids long. Germline V lookup: CDR1 KGHDR, CDR2 SFDVKD. Trimming left V 2 bases short and J 0 bases short, with 13 bases between. The CDR3 DNA sequence: TGTGCCACCAGTGATTGGCCCGGGGGTCCCTCCTACAATGAGCAGTTCTTC. This gives the protein CATSDWPGGPSYNEQFF.